This section outlines one TCR beta chain sequence together with its context. Original processing notes: Reference gene primer amplification yielded estimated nucleated cell counts. Assay used: immunoSEQ multiplex PCR; TCRdb lists only in-frame clones, some missing. V, J and clone size were drawn from that table, and D and trimming were deduced from the DNA. Of some 250,000 clones detected, approximately 91% appear once; the ten largest clones hold roughly 2%. The data derive from a study of blood T cell repertoires in COVID-19. Deletions cut 1 base from V and 0 bases from J, with 7 bases between. This CDR3 has 14 amino acids. CDR1 and CDR2 (germline): MDHEN, SYDVKM. Across 24 US areas, participants ranged in age from 18 to 89 years.

This chain links TRBV28 with TRBJ2-7; possibly TRBD1 for D (5 bases). The clonotype was recovered from a woman between 35 and 50 years old with acute COVID-19. The sequenced material came from PBMCs or T cells enriched from blood (not recorded which). The CDR3 spells CASSLLQGSYEQYF. The CDR3 DNA sequence: TGTGCCAGCAGTTTATTGCAGGGCTCCTACGAGCAGTACTTC.